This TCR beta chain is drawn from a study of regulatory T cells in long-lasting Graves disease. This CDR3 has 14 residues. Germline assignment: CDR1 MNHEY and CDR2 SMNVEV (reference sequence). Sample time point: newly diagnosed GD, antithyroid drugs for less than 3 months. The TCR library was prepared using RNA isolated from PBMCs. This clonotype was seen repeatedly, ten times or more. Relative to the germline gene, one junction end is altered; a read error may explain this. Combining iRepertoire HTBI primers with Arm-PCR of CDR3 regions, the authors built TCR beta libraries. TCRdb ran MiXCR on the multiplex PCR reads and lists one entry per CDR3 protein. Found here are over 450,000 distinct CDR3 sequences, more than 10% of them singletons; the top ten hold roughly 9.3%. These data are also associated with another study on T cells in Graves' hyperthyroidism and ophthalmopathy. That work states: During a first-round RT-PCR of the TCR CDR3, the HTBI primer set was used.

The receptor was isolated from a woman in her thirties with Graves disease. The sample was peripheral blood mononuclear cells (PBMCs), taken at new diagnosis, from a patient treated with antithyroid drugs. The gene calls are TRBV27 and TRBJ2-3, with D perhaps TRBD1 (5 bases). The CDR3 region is CASSLMQGTDTQYF. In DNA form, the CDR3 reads TGTGCCAGCAGTTTAATGCAGGGCACCGATACGCAGTATTTT.